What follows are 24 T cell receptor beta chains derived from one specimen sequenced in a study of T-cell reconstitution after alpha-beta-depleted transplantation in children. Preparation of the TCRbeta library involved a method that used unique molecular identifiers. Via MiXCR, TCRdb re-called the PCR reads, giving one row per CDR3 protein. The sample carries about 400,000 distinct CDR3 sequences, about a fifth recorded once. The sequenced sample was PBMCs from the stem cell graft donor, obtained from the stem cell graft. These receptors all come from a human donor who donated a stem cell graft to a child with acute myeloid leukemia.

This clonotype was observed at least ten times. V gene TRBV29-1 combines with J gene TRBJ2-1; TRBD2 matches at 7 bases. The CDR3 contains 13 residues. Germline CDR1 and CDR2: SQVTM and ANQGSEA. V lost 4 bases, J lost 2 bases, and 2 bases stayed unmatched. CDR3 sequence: CSVGGSTYNEQFF. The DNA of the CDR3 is TGCAGCGTTGGCGGGAGCACCTACAATGAGCAGTTCTTC.

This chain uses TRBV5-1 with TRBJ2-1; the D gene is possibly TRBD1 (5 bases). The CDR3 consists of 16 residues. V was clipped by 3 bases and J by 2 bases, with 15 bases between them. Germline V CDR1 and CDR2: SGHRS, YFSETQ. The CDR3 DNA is TGCGCCAGCAGCTGGGGCAGGGTGTTACCCTACAATGAGCAGTTCTTC. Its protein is CASSWGRVLPYNEQFF.

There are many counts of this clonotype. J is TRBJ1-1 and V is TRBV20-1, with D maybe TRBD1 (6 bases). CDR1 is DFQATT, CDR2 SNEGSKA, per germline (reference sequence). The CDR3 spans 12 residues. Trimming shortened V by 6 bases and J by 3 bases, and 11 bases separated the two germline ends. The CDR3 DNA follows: TGCAGTGCCCTATACAGGGACACTGAAGCTTTCTTT. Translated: CSALYRDTEAFF.

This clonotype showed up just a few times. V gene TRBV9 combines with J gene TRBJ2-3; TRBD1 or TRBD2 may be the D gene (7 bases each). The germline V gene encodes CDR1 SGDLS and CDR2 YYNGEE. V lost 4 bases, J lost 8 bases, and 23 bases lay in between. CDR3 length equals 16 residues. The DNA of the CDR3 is TGTGCCAGCAGCTCGCGAGAGGGGGCGGGAGCAGGTACGCAGTATTTT. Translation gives CASSSREGAGAGTQYF.

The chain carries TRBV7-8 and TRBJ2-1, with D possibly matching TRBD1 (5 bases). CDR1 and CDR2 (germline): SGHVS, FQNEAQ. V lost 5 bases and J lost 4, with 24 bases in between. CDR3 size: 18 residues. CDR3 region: CASSRHVQGLDLYNEQFF. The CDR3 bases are TGTGCCAGCAGCCGACACGTCCAGGGATTAGATTTATACAATGAGCAGTTCTTC.

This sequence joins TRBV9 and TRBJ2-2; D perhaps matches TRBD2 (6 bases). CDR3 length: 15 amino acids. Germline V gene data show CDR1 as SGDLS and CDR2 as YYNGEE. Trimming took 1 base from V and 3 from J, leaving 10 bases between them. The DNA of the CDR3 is TGTGCCAGCAGCGTATCCAGCGGGTACACCGGGGAGCTGTTTTTT. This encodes CASSVSSGYTGELFF.

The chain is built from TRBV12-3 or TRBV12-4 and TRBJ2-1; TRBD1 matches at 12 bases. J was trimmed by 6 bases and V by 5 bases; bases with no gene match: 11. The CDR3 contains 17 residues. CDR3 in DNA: TGTGCCAGCAGTCCCTACCTCCGGGACAGGGGGCGCAATGAGCAGTTCTTC. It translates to CASSPYLRDRGRNEQFF.

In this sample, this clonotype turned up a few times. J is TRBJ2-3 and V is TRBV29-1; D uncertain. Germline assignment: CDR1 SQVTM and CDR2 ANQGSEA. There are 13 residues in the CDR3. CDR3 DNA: TGCAGTGGTAGGCGGACCCTGGAGGATACGCAGTATTTT. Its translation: CSGRRTLEDTQYF.

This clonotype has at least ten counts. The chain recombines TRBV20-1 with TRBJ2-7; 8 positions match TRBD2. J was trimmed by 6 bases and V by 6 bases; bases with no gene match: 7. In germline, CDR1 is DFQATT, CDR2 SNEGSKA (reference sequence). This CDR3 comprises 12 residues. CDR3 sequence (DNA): TGCAGTGCCGGGAGGGCCAAAGGCGAGCAGTACTTC. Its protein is CSAGRAKGEQYF.

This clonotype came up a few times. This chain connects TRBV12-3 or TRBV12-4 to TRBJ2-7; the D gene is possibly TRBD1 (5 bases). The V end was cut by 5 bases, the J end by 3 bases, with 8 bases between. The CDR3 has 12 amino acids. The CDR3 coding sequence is TGTGCCAGCAGTGACAGAAACTACGAGCAGTACTTC. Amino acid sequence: CASSDRNYEQYF.

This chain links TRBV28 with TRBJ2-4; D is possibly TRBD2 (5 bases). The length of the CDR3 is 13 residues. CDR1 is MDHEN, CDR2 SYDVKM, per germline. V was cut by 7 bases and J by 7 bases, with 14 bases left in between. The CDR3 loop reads CASKIPGMNIQYF. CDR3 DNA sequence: TGTGCCAGCAAGATTCCGGGGATGAACATTCAGTACTTC.

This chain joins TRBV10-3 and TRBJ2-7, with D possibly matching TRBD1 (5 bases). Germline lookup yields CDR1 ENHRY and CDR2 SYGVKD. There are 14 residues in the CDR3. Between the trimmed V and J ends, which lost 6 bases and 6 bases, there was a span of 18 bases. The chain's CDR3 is CAISDSYEGVEQYF. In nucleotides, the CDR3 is TGTGCCATCAGCGACAGCTATGAAGGGGTCGAGCAGTACTTC.

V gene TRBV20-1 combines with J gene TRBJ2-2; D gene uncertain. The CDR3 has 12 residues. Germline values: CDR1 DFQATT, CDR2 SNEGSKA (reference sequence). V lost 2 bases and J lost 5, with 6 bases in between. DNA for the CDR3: TGCAGTGCTAGAAGTGGAACCGGGGAGCTGTTTTTT. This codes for CSARSGTGELFF.

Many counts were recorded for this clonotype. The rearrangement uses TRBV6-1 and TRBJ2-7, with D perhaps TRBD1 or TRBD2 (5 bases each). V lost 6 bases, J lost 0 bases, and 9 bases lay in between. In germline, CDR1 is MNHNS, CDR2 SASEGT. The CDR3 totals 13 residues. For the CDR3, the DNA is TGTGCCAGCAGCCGGGACGGCTCCTACGAGCAGTACTTC. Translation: CASSRDGSYEQYF.

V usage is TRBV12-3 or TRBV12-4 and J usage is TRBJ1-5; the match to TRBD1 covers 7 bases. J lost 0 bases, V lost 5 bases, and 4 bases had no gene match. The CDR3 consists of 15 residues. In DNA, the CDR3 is TGTGCCAGCAGTCCCGACAGGGATAGCAATCAGCCCCAGCATTTT. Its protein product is CASSPDRDSNQPQHF.

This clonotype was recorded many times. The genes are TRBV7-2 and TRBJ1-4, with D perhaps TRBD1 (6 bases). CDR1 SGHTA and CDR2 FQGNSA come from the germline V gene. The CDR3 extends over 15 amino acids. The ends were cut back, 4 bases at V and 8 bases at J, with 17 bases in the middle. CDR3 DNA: TGTGCCAGCAGCTCCCCGTGGGGGGCGGAGGAAAAACTGTTTTTT. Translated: CASSSPWGAEEKLFF.

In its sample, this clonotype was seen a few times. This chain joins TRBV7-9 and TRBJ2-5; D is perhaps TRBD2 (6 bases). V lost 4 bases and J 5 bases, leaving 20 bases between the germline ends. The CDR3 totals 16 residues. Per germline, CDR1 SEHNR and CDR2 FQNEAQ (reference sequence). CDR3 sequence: CASSWQAGMAGETQYF. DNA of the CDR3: TGTGCCAGCAGCTGGCAGGCGGGAATGGCCGGGGAGACCCAGTACTTC.

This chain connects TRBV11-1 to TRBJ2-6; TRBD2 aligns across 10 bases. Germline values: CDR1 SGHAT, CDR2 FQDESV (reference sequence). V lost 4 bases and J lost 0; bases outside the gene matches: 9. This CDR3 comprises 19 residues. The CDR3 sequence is CASSSITSGALSGANVLTF. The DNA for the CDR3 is TGTGCCAGCAGCTCAATTACTAGCGGGGCCCTCTCTGGGGCCAACGTCCTGACTTTC.

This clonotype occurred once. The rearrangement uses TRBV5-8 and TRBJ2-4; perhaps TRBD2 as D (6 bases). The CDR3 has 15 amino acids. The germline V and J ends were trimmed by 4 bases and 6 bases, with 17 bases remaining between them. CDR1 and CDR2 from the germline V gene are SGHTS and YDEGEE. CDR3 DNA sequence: TGTGCCAGCAGCGGTGGGACTTCACCCCTAAACATTCAGTACTTC. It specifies CASSGGTSPLNIQYF. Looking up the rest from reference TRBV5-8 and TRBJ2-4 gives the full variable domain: EAGVTQSPTHLIKTRGQQATLRCSPISGHTSVYWYQQALGLGLQFLLWYDEGEERNRGNFPPRFSGRQFPNYSSELNVNALELEDSALYLCASSGGTSPLNIQYFGAGTRLSVL.

CDR3 nucleotide sequence: TGTGCCAGCAGTTTAATGAGTGAAAAACTGTTTTTT. Translating it yields CASSLMSEKLFF. The chain carries TRBV28 and TRBJ1-4; D is unresolved. This CDR3 spans 12 amino acids. Trimming left V 2 bases short and J 7 bases short, with 5 bases between. CDR1 MDHEN and CDR2 SYDVKM come from the germline V gene. The whole variable domain, remainder taken from reference TRBV28 and TRBJ1-4, is DVKVTQSSRYLVKRTGEKVFLECVQDMDHENMFWYRQDPGLGLRLIYFSYDVKMKEKGDIPEGYSVSREKKERFSLILESASTNQTSMYLCASSLMSEKLFFGSGTQLSVL.

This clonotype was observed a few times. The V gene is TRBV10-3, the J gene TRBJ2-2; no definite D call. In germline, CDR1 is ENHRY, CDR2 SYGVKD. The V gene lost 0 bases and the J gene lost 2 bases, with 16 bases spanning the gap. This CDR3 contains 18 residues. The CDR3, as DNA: TGTGCCATCAGTGAGTCGATACGCGGTAGCCTTAACACCGGGGAGCTGTTTTTT. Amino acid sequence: CAISESIRGSLNTGELFF.

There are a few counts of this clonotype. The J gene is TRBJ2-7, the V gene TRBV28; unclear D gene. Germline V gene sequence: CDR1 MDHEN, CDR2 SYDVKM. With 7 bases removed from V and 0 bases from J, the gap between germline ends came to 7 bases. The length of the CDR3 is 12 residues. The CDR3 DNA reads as TGTGCCAGCAATGATCCCTCCTACGAGCAGTACTTC. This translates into CASNDPSYEQYF.

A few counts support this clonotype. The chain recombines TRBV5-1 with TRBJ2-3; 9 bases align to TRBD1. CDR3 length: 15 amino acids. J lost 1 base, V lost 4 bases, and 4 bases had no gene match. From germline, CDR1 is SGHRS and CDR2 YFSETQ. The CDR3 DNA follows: TGCGCCAGCAGCAACCGGGACAGGGGCACAGATACGCAGTATTTT. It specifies CASSNRDRGTDTQYF.

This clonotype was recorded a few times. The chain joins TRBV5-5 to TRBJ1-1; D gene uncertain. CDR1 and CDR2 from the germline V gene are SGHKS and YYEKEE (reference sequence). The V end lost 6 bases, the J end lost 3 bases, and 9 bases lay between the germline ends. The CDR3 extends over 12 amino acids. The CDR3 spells CASTKEDTEAFF. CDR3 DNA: TGTGCCAGCACCAAAGAGGACACTGAAGCTTTCTTT.